The text below deals with one T cell receptor (beta chain). Its antigen is still unknown. This sample was included in a study of cytomegalovirus exposure and HLA in healthy donors. Broader study findings: In vitro assays verified that a few CMV-associated chains recognized CMV antigens specifically. According to a later analysis, most TCR beta chains associated with CMV appeared HLA-restricted.

The CDR3 is made up of 14 amino acids. Between the trimmed V and J ends, which lost 5 bases and 0 bases, there was a span of 11 bases. Per the germline V gene, CDR1 is LNHDA and CDR2 is SQIVND (reference sequence). 60 Vbeta and 13 Jbeta primers were used in PCR. Sequencing was performed with immunoSEQ multiplex PCR; in TCRdb, only in-frame clones are kept and a portion is missing. The sample records approximately 140,000 clones, roughly 75% being singletons. The receptor's source is a man aged 40-55 years in good health and CMV-seronegative. The chain joins TRBV19 to TRBJ2-7; a weak D match, TRBD2 (5 bases). The sequenced material came from PBMCs. The CDR3: CASSYEGDSYEQYF. The CDR3 DNA reads TGTGCCAGTAGTTATGAGGGAGACTCCTACGAGCAGTACTTC.